This passage covers 10 T cell receptor beta chains from one sample sequenced in a study of identical twins. Each CDR3 protein gets one entry after TCRdb re-called the 5' RACE reads with MiXCR. The repertoire holds hundreds of thousands of distinct CDR3 sequences, with approximately 24% as singletons. The same sample was also studied in work on T cells expressing NK-cell markers.

The sequenced sample consisted of CD4+ T cells sorted from blood. These TCRs come from a woman between 18 and 29 years old in good health.

The J gene is TRBJ1-1, the V gene TRBV7-9; TRBD1 aligns across 9 bases. Germline loops: CDR1 SEHNR, CDR2 FQNEAQ (reference sequence). CDR3 size: 15 residues. J was trimmed by 0 bases and V by 1 base; bases with no gene match: 0. CDR3 sequence: CASSLGQGVNTEAFF. The CDR3 coding sequence is TGTGCCAGCAGCTTAGGACAGGGGGTGAACACTGAAGCTTTCTTT.

This clonotype has a count of ten or more. The chain combines TRBV12-3 or TRBV12-4 with TRBJ2-7, with a possible D match to TRBD1 (5 bases). The CDR3 consists of 12 residues. The germline V and J ends were trimmed by 4 bases and 1 base, with 5 bases remaining between them. The CDR3 region is CASSWTSYEQYF. The CDR3 DNA sequence: TGTGCCAGCAGTTGGACATCCTACGAGCAGTACTTC.

The rearrangement joins TRBV5-1 to TRBJ2-7, with D uncertain. V was trimmed by 4 bases and J by 3 bases, leaving 14 bases between them. Germline V CDR1 and CDR2: SGHRS, YFSETQ. The CDR3 totals 14 residues. Here the CDR3 reads CASSRKPGYYEQYF. In nucleotides, the CDR3 is TGCGCCAGCAGCCGAAAACCGGGTTACTACGAGCAGTACTTC.

This rearrangement joins TRBV6-4 to TRBJ2-3; D gene ambiguous. Germline V gives CDR1 MRHNA, CDR2 SNTAGT. The CDR3 is 15 residues long. V was pared by 5 bases and J by 0 bases, with 12 bases between. The CDR3 sequence: CASSSSGVSTDTQYF. CDR3 in DNA: TGTGCCAGCAGTTCTAGTGGGGTGAGCACAGATACGCAGTATTTT.

This clonotype was counted only a few times. This chain connects TRBV7-2 to TRBJ2-7; TRBD2 aligns across 7 bases. Germline CDR1 is SGHTA and CDR2 is FQGNSA. The V gene end was trimmed by 2 bases and the J gene end by 3 bases; junction bases not matched to a gene: 4. This CDR3 has 14 amino acids. CDR3 coding DNA: TGTGCCAGCAGCTTAATGGCGGGGGACTACGAGCAGTACTTC. Amino acid sequence: CASSLMAGDYEQYF.

This rearrangement joins TRBV27 to TRBJ2-7, with D perhaps matching TRBD2 (6 bases). The V end lost 6 bases, the J end lost 4 bases, and 19 bases lay between the germline ends. This CDR3 region has 15 residues. Per the germline V gene, CDR1 is MNHEY and CDR2 is SMNVEV (reference sequence). This chain's CDR3 is CASSAVGSEAYEQYF. As DNA, the CDR3 is TGTGCCAGCAGCGCAGTCGGGAGTGAGGCGTACGAGCAGTACTTC.

This chain links TRBV7-2 with TRBJ2-1; D call uncertain. Germline lookup yields CDR1 SGHTA and CDR2 FQGNSA. The V end was cut by 0 bases, the J end by 15 bases, with 12 bases between. CDR3 length: 12 amino acids. The CDR3 DNA sequence: TGTGCCAGCAGCTTAGCACTGCCCATTAGGTTCTTC. Translated, it gives CASSLALPIRFF.

This clonotype was picked up a small number of times. The chain uses TRBV6-1 and TRBJ2-7; TRBD1 matches at 8 bases. V trimming: 6 bases; J trimming: 3 bases; junction bases outside the gene matches: 10. The CDR3 runs 15 residues. Germline V gene data show CDR1 as MNHNS and CDR2 as SASEGT. The CDR3 DNA is TGTGCCAGCAGGAGGGGGACAGGAGTAGACTACGAGCAGTACTTC. This translates into CASRRGTGVDYEQYF.

This clonotype was seen more than once but under ten times. The chain is built from TRBV29-1 and TRBJ2-3; unclear D gene. The germline CDR1 and CDR2 sequences are SQVTM and ANQGSEA. V was trimmed by 6 bases and J by 0 bases, leaving 13 bases between them. CDR3 length: 14 amino acids. The CDR3 DNA is TGCAGCGTCTCTGACCCTTGGAGCACAGATACGCAGTATTTT. Translating it yields CSVSDPWSTDTQYF.

The rearrangement links TRBV11-1 to TRBJ2-5, with 9 bases aligning to TRBD1. The V and J ends lost 2 bases and 4 bases, in that order; junction bases with no gene match: 17. This CDR3 region has 19 residues. Germline CDR1 and CDR2: SGHAT and FQDESV (reference sequence). CDR3 region: CASSLRNLRGTGSPETQYF. CDR3 sequence (DNA): TGTGCCAGCAGCTTACGGAACCTACGCGGGACAGGGTCCCCAGAGACCCAGTACTTC.